This T cell receptor beta chain was profiled in a study of neoadjuvant anti-PD-1 for oral cavity cancer (dated by TCRdb to the early 2020s). Regarding the study in general: Patients mostly received three to four biweekly doses of nivolumab at 3 mg/kg before curative-intent surgical resection. A fourth nivolumab dose was given around day 43 to patients without progression, and definitive surgical resection was performed in those patients on days 50-56. Under RECIST 1.1, patients with complete response, partial response or stable disease were classed as responders, and patients with progression were classed as non-responders. There were roughly 13 patients in the parent correlative cohort, and the response rate was more than 25%. Overall study outcomes, separate from this receptor: The TCR analyses had only a few patients in each response group, and the authors called for validation in larger cohorts. Higher pretreatment blood TCRbeta clonality and lower post-treatment tumor TCRbeta clonality were correlated with higher pretreatment blood Treg/Th17 ratios. After neoadjuvant nivolumab, significantly higher T cell clonality (Gini index) was found within PBMCs in non-responders than in responders.

For deep sequencing, each PBMC sample was run in six replicates, with libraries mostly built from about 510 ng of input genomic DNA. The immunoSEQ hsTCRbeta kit was used to prepare TCRbeta libraries, following the manufacturer's instructions. Sequencing of the completed libraries took place using an Illumina NovaSeq 6000 S4 flow cell after they had been pooled to about 3.2 nM. For the original study's pipeline: The immunoSEQ Analyzer was used for raw data preprocessing and quality control. The analysis was limited to productive rearrangements, and each clonotype was defined by a unique CDR3 amino acid sequence. Repertoire clonality was estimated as the Gini-Simpson index, computed with the R package tcR. Student's t test was used to compare Gini indices, while Pearson correlation assessed associations with tumor size change. TCRdb provides this immuneACCESS table in a form limited to in-frame rearrangements. Some clones are lacking; in checked studies, under half of them reflect an unresolved V gene, and why the rest are absent is not known. D and trimming come from the DNA, and the V and J calls and clone size come from that table. A total of around 81,000 clones appear in this sample, 84% of them only once. The ten top clones hold approximately 3.4% of the sample.

Trimmed from V: 1 base; trimmed from J: 9 bases; junction bases lacking a gene match: 3. Measured from the cysteine to the phenylalanine, the CDR3 is 13 residues long. The sequence is cut down to CDR3 DNA, 39 bases in frame from base 1. In the germline V gene, CDR1 corresponds to SGHAT and CDR2 to FQNNGV. Worth noting for this clone: Its specific antigen is unknown. No per-base quality is available; no much larger clone lies one base away.

The time point tag for this specimen amounts to: before neoadjuvant nivolumab. Patients were newly diagnosed with stage II-IVA oral cavity squamous cell carcinoma and had received no prior systemic or radiation treatment. The cohort was composed of patients with HPV-negative, locally advanced oral cavity squamous cell carcinoma. No culture maintenance or expansion was done, as the peripheral blood mononuclear cells went straight to analysis. Samples were obtained from a longitudinal correlative study of a single-arm phase II trial of neoadjuvant nivolumab in oral cavity squamous cell carcinoma. Subject-matched pre- and post-treatment PBMCs and tumors from three responders and three non-responders were subjected to genomic DNA-based TCRbeta sequencing. Peripheral blood mononuclear cells were collected once before nivolumab treatment and again after treatment, at the time of surgery. The Maxwell RSC DNA from Cells kit was used to extract genomic DNA from PBMCs.

The TCR was taken from a person aged 35-79 years with oral cavity squamous cell carcinoma. The chain couples TRBV11-2 to TRBJ2-4, with TRBD2 matching 7 junction bases. Material: PBMCs, obtained before nivolumab (anti-PD-1) treatment. The CDR3 region has the sequence CASSLAGGSIQYF. The bases read TGTGCCAGCAGCTTAGCGGGGGGTAGCATTCAGTACTTC.